This TCR beta chain was identified in a study of T cells in Graves' hyperthyroidism and ophthalmopathy. Overall study: Peripheral blood draws took place at initial diagnosis, ahead of any treatment. General observations from the study: Also found in blood were most expanded thyroid clonotypes above 0.001.

About this clonotype: Its antigen is still unknown.

Unmatched junction bases numbered 1, after V lost 6 bases and J lost 0 bases. Germline lookup yields CDR1 LNHDA and CDR2 SQIVND (reference sequence). The CDR3 runs 13 residues. Template material for amplifying TCR beta CDR3 regions consisted of RNA transcripts. The study used the HTBI primer set for a first-round RT-PCR of the TCR CDR3. TCRdb called the multiplex PCR reads again in MiXCR, with one record for every CDR3 protein. The sample records roughly 200,000 distinct CDR3 sequences, 17% being singletons. A patient was excluded if there was uncontrolled infection, other autoimmune disease, pregnancy or lactation.

Source material: blood. This chain joins TRBV19 and TRBJ2-7; the match to TRBD1 covers 8 bases. This clonotype was obtained from a woman aged 50 to 60 with Graves' hyperthyroidism. The CDR3 DNA reads TGTGCCAGTAGAGGACAGGGCTCCTACGAGCAGTACTTC. Protein: CASRGQGSYEQYF.